A selection of T cell receptor beta chains follows, all from one sample in a study of T cell changes during pregnancy in multiple sclerosis. Using immunoSEQ multiplex PCR, the repertoire was profiled, and TCRdb retains in-frame clones only, with some absent. The sample has about 35,000 clones, around 90% seen once. The sample here was CD8+ T cells from peripheral blood mononuclear cells, taken in the third trimester of pregnancy. The receptors derive from a female donor with multiple sclerosis, enrolled in a pregnancy study. The CDR3 runs from the conserved cysteine through the conserved F or W. The D gene is left open where the match is weak. Clone size is stated in some rows and not others, as once, few, many or a class when expanded.

TRBV7-9,-,TRBJ2-5,-,TGTGCCAGCAGCCCGGACAGTAAAGAGACCCAGTACTTC,CASSPDSKETQYF
TRBV25-1,TRBD1,TRBJ2-7,-,TGTGCCAGCAGTGCCAGGGGGACCTACGAGCAGTACTTC,CASSARGTYEQYF
TRBV25-1,TRBD1,TRBJ2-7,-,TGTGCCAGCAGTAAAAGGACAGGGTTTGACGAGCAGTACTTC,CASSKRTGFDEQYF
TRBV27,TRBD1,TRBJ2-1,-,TGTGCCAGCAAGGGGACAGGGGGGAATGAGCAGTTCTTC,CASKGTGGNEQFF
TRBV4-2,-,TRBJ2-5,once,TGTGCCAGCAGCCAAGATGGTCCCTTGGGGGGCCAAGAGACCCAGTACTTC,CASSQDGPLGGQETQYF
TRBV6-4,TRBD2,TRBJ2-5,few,TGTGCCAGCAGTGGGACTAGCGAAGAGACCCAGTACTTC,CASSGTSEETQYF
TRBV4-3,-,TRBJ1-1,-,TGCGCCAGCAGCCAAGGGTACATGAACACTGAAGCTTTCTTT,CASSQGYMNTEAFF
TRBV4-3,-,TRBJ2-1,-,TGCGCCAGCAGCCAAGATCCGGGAGCCTACAATGAGCAGTTCTTC,CASSQDPGAYNEQFF
TRBV11-2,TRBD1,TRBJ2-7,-,TGTGCCAGCAGCTTTAGCCCTCGACAGGGGATCGACGAGCAGTACTTC,CASSFSPRQGIDEQYF
TRBV5-4,-,TRBJ2-5,-,TGTGCCAGCAGCCCTAGCGTTGAGACCCAGTACTTC,CASSPSVETQYF
TRBV7-8,TRBD1,TRBJ1-5,once,TGTGCCAGCAGCCCTAGACAGGGGGCCGATCAGCCCCAGCATTTT,CASSPRQGADQPQHF